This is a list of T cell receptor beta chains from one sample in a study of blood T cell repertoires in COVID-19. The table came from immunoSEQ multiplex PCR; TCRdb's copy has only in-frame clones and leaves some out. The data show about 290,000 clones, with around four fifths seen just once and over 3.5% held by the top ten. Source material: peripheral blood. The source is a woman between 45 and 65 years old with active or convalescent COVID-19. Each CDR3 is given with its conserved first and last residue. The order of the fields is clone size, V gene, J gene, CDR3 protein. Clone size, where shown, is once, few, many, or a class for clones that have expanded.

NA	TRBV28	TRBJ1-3	CASSIQGYTIYF
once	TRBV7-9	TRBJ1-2	CASSSEVGQGLRLYGYTF
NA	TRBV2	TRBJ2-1	CASSGTAYNEQFF
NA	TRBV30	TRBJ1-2	CAWNGPYGYTF
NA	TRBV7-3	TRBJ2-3	CASSGGRATTQYF
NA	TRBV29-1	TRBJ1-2	CSVVTRMNYSGGAGYTF
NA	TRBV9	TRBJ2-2	CASREGAGNTGELFF
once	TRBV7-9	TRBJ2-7	CASSRIAIIRELTYEQYF
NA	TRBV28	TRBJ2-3	CASRKSGLGTPLGTDTQYF
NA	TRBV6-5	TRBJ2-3	CASSYYRTRSPSTQYF
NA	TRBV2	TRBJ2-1	CASSEGGRFRLRGANNEQFF
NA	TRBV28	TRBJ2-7	CASSSGTGAYEQYF
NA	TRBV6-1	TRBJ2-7	CASSEALGGGGTYEQYF
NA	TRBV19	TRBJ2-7	CASSRQGEGTYEQYF
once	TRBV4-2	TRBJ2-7	CASSQPGTRTYEQYF
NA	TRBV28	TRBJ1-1	CASSFETRIGDTEAFF
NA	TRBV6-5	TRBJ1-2	CASSRLGGSNYGYTF
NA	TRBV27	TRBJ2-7	CASRTRGLAGVLPYEQYF
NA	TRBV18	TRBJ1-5	CASSPSQGANQPQHF
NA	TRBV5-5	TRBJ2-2	CASNRQNTGELFF
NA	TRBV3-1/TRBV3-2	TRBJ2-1	CASSQGGAEEVQFF
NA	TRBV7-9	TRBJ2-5	CASSFSGTETQYF
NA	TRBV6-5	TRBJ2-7	CASLRDRAFF
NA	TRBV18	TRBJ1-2	CASSPQDSYGYTF
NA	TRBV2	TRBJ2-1	CASLRTSGSDEQFF
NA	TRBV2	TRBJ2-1	CASRDPRDLTPSGEQFF
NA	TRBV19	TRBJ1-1	CASSVGQGAIPNTEAFF
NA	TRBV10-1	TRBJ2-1	CASSESHREGEQFF
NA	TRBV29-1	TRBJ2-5	CSVAGETQYF
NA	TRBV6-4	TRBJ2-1	CASSALAGPGNEQFF
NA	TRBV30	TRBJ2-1	CAWSVGGGEQFF
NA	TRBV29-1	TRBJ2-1	CSVWASSGQFF
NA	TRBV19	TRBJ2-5	CASSNGWAGETQYF
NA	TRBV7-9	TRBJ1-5	CASSLALTGWGNQPQHF
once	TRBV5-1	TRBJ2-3	CASSPGPLQESLPTDTQYF
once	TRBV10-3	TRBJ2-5	CAISDGQGALETQYF
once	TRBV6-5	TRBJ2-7	CASRPGQGIYEQYF
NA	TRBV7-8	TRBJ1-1	CASSFYGPLGTEAFF
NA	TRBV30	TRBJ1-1	CAWSDRLIYTEAFF
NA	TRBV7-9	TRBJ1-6	CASSPRGRDSPLHF
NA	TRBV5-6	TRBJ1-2	CASSEDRFLYGYTF
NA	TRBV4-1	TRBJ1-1	CASSHPGDRGTEAFF
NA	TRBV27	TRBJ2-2	CASSWAGVHTGELFF
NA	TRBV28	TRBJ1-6	CASSLLGRTGNSPLHF
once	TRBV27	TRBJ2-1	CASSLAGGLLREQFF
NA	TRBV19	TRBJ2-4	CASSSPPRDRGNIQYF
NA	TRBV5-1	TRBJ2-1	CASQPVPGLAGGSYNEQFF
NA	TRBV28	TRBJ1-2	CASKTGVNYGYTF
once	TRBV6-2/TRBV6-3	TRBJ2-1	CASSYSTSGQYNEQFF
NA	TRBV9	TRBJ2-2	CASSAIGGRGELFF
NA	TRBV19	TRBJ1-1	CASSIDAYGDRGSSEAFF